Following are 23 T cell receptor beta chains from one sample sequenced in a study of cytotoxic CD8 clonotypes in ibrutinib-treated CLL. Only in-frame clones appear in the TCRdb table, and some are missing; sequencing was by immunoSEQ multiplex PCR. The table includes roughly 180,000 clones, approximately 84% detected once. Material: PBMCs, obtained after 24 months of ibrutinib treatment. All receptors derive from a human donor with chronic lymphocytic leukemia.

V usage is TRBV6-5 and J usage is TRBJ1-2; weak D call: TRBD1 (5 bases). The CDR3 spans 15 residues. The V and J ends lost 6 bases and 5 bases respectively, with 19 bases between them. Germline V gene sequence: CDR1 MNHEY, CDR2 SVGAGI. The chain's CDR3 is CASRYTPGTGYGYTF. The CDR3 nucleotides are TGTGCCAGCAGGTACACCCCCGGGACGGGATATGGCTACACCTTC.

This clone has a single count. The chain has TRBV4-2 and TRBJ2-6, with D tentatively TRBD1 (5 bases). The CDR3 spans 21 residues. Trimming took 0 bases from V and 2 from J, leaving 23 bases between them. Germline V gene sequence: CDR1 LGHNA, CDR2 YNFKEQ. The CDR3 bases are TGTGCCAGCAGCCAAGATCTGGCGCCGCGAGACGGCAGGGCTGGGGCCAACGTCCTGACTTTC. Its protein is CASSQDLAPRDGRAGANVLTF.

This clone was detected once. The rearrangement joins TRBV6-1 to TRBJ2-6; D might be TRBD1 or TRBD2, each matching 6 bases. The length of the CDR3 is 17 residues. Germline loops: CDR1 MNHNS, CDR2 SASEGT. Trimming stripped 2 bases from V and 4 bases from J, with 15 bases between. This CDR3 reads CASSERGTGVGANVLTF. The CDR3 coding sequence is TGTGCCAGCAGTGAAAGGGGGACTGGGGTCGGGGCCAACGTCCTGACTTTC.

The CDR3 sequence is CASSSRGQGVNEQYF. As DNA, the CDR3 is TGTGCCAGCAGCTCACGCGGACAGGGAGTCAACGAGCAGTACTTC. The V call is TRBV4-2, the J call TRBJ2-7; 8 nucleotides agree with TRBD1. V shed 5 bases, J shed 5 bases, and the junction held 11 bases outside the gene matches. The CDR3 runs 15 residues. Germline loops: CDR1 LGHNA, CDR2 YNFKEQ.

A note on this clone: The germline gene is not matched at one end of the junction; a read error may be the cause. The chain combines TRBV7-7 with TRBJ2-5; 8 nucleotides match TRBD2. CDR3 length equals 15 residues. Germline-derived CDR1 and CDR2 are SSHAT and FNYEAQ (reference sequence). The chain's CDR3 is CASSLLSGSGETQYF. DNA of the CDR3: TGTGCTAGCAGCTTACTGAGCGGGAGTGGTGAGACCCAGTACTTC.

J is TRBJ2-1 and V is TRBV14; TRBD2 aligns across 8 bases. CDR3 length equals 16 residues. After removal of 2 bases from V and 2 bases from J, the junction contained 5 bases not matched to a gene. Germline V gene sequence: CDR1 SGHDN, CDR2 FVKESK. CDR3 DNA sequence: TGTGCCAGCAGCCAACGGGGGGGGACTGCCTACAATGAGCAGTTCTTC. Its translation is CASSQRGGTAYNEQFF.

V gene TRBV7-3 combines with J gene TRBJ2-7, with a tentative D call TRBD2 (6 bases). This CDR3 has 13 amino acids. Germline CDR1 SGHTA, CDR2 FQGTGA. Trimming removed 5 bases at V and 5 bases at J, with 13 bases between. The CDR3 loop is CASSRREKDEQYF. CDR3 sequence (DNA): TGTGCCAGCAGCCGACGGGAGAAAGACGAGCAGTACTTC.

The CDR3 loop is CASSSQVSTDTQYF. The DNA for the CDR3 is TGTGCCAGCAGTTCACAGGTCAGCACAGATACGCAGTATTTT. The gene calls are TRBV2 and TRBJ2-3, with D possibly being TRBD1 (5 bases). The CDR3 is made up of 14 amino acids. V shed 5 bases and J shed 0 bases, with 9 bases lying between them. Germline-derived CDR1 and CDR2 are SNHLY and FYNNEI.

CDR3 sequence: CASSEVTGVVEAFF. The CDR3 DNA reads TGTGCCAGCAGCGAAGTAACAGGTGTCGTTGAAGCTTTCTTT. The chain is built from TRBV21-1 and TRBJ1-1; the table's D call, TRBD1, has no DNA check behind it. TRBV21-1 is a pseudogene locus. The CDR3 has 14 residues.

This clone has just one count. The V call is TRBV7-2, the J call TRBJ2-5; 7 bases are a match to TRBD1. CDR1 is SGHTA and CDR2 is FQGNSA in the germline V gene. The CDR3 has 15 residues. J lost 2 bases, V lost 4 bases, and 7 bases had no gene match. This CDR3 reads CASSSQGQRQETQYF. CDR3 in DNA: TGTGCCAGCAGCTCCCAGGGACAGAGACAAGAGACCCAGTACTTC.

The chain uses TRBV19 and TRBJ2-7; TRBD1 agrees at 11 bases. The CDR3 consists of 15 residues. Germline trimming cut 5 bases from V and 4 bases from J; bases unmatched to any gene: 7. Germline-derived CDR1 and CDR2 are LNHDA and SQIVND (reference sequence). The CDR3 protein is CASSPWTGGSYEQYF. The CDR3 DNA follows: TGTGCCAGTAGTCCCTGGACAGGGGGCTCGTACGAGCAGTACTTC.

CDR3 amino acids: CATSRGSGTGGWNEQFF. In DNA form, the CDR3 reads TGTGCCACCAGCAGAGGCAGCGGGACAGGGGGCTGGAATGAGCAGTTCTTC. This chain connects TRBV15 to TRBJ2-1; TRBD1 agrees at 12 bases. The ends lost 1 base at V and 7 bases at J; junction bases unmatched: 8. Germline CDR1 reads LNHNV; CDR2 reads YYDKDF (reference sequence). CDR3 size: 17 residues.

This chain joins TRBV5-1 and TRBJ2-3; 13 nucleotides match TRBD2. Trimming cost V 7 bases and J 7 bases; bases outside gene matches: 6. The germline gives CDR1 SGHRS, CDR2 YFSETQ. This CDR3 spans 14 amino acids. CDR3 sequence: CASATSGGRNTQYF. The DNA for the CDR3 is TGCGCCAGCGCGACTAGCGGGGGGCGGAATACGCAGTATTTT. The whole variable domain, remainder taken from reference TRBV5-1 and TRBJ2-3, is KAGVTQTPRYLIKTRGQQVTLSCSPISGHRSVSWYQQTPGQGLQFLFEYFSETQRNKGNFPGRFSGRQFSNSRSEMNVSTLELGDSALYLCASATSGGRNTQYFGPGTRLTVL.

The chain uses TRBV11-2 and TRBJ2-5; D call uncertain. The CDR3 extends over 12 amino acids. The V gene lost 1 base and the J gene lost 8 bases, with 8 bases spanning the gap. CDR1 and CDR2 (germline): SGHAT, FQNNGV. The CDR3 spells CASSLGADTQYF. The CDR3 nucleotides read TGTGCCAGCAGCTTAGGGGCGGACACCCAGTACTTC.

The chain recombines TRBV6-5 with TRBJ1-4; TRBD1 aligns across 8 bases. The V segment lost 6 bases and the J segment 10 bases; nucleotides outside the gene matches: 4. The germline gives CDR1 MNHEY, CDR2 SVGAGI. The CDR3 is 12 residues long. CDR3 DNA sequence: TGTGCCAGCAGCCGTGACAGGGGAAAACTGTTTTTT. It encodes CASSRDRGKLFF.

This clone was observed a few times. The V and J genes are TRBV5-1 and TRBJ2-3; 9 nucleotides align to TRBD2. Germline values: CDR1 SGHRS, CDR2 YFSETQ. CDR3 length equals 15 residues. Germline trimming cut 2 bases from V and 3 bases from J; bases unmatched to any gene: 4. The CDR3 here is CASSLFSGSTDTQYF. CDR3 nucleotides: TGCGCCAGCAGCTTATTTAGCGGGAGTACAGATACGCAGTATTTT. Combining the CDR3 with reference TRBV5-1 and TRBJ2-3 gives the whole variable domain KAGVTQTPRYLIKTRGQQVTLSCSPISGHRSVSWYQQTPGQGLQFLFEYFSETQRNKGNFPGRFSGRQFSNSRSEMNVSTLELGDSALYLCASSLFSGSTDTQYFGPGTRLTVL.

This chain connects TRBV7-2 to TRBJ2-1; perhaps TRBD2 as D (6 bases). This CDR3 region has 14 residues. Trimming shortened V by 5 bases and J by 4 bases, and 12 bases separated the two germline ends. Germline V gives CDR1 SGHTA, CDR2 FQGNSA. CDR3 sequence (DNA): TGTGCCAGCAGCGCCGGGGGAATTTACAATGAGCAGTTCTTC. Translated: CASSAGGIYNEQFF.

The chain recombines TRBV19 with TRBJ1-5; D uncertain. This CDR3 has 14 residues. Trimming removed 8 bases from V and 1 base from J, with 12 bases in between. CDR1 and CDR2 (germline): LNHDA, SQIVND (reference sequence). CDR3 in amino acids: CASLTHGSNQPQHF. CDR3 coding DNA: TGTGCCAGTTTGACACACGGGAGCAATCAGCCCCAGCATTTT.

This sequence joins TRBV27 and TRBJ2-6; D might be TRBD1 (8 bases). The CDR3 loop spans 19 amino acids. CDR1 is MNHEY, CDR2 SMNVEV, per germline (reference sequence). The V and J ends lost 7 bases and 0 bases respectively, with 22 bases between them. The CDR3 region is CASTKEDREGRSGANVLTF. The CDR3 nucleotides read TGTGCCAGCACCAAAGAGGACAGGGAGGGACGCTCTGGGGCCAACGTCCTGACTTTC.

The chain uses TRBV6-5 and TRBJ1-1; a possible D gene is TRBD1 (5 bases). V was shortened by 5 bases and J by 0 bases, with 10 bases between the two germline ends. The CDR3 sequence is 14 residues long. CDR1 MNHEY and CDR2 SVGAGI come from the germline V gene. The CDR3 bases are TGTGCCAGCAGTGGCCGGGGGGTGAACACTGAAGCTTTCTTT. Translating it yields CASSGRGVNTEAFF.

DNA of the CDR3: TGCACCAGCAGCCATGGGGTAGCGGCGCTCTACGAGCAGTACTTC. Encoded protein: CTSSHGVAALYEQYF. V is TRBV1 and J is TRBJ2-7; the D call TRBD2 from the table was never checked on the DNA. TRBV1 is listed as a pseudogene. The CDR3 length is 15 residues.

V usage is TRBV19 and J usage is TRBJ2-1, with D uncertain. The germline V gene has CDR1 LNHDA and CDR2 SQIVND (reference sequence). V was pared by 5 bases and J by 0 bases, with 11 bases between. This CDR3 region has 15 residues. CDR3 residues: CASSPKQSSYNEQFF. The CDR3 DNA follows: TGTGCCAGTAGTCCTAAGCAAAGCTCCTACAATGAGCAGTTCTTC. Combining the CDR3 with reference TRBV19 and TRBJ2-1 gives the whole variable domain DGGITQSPKYLFRKEGQNVTLSCEQNLNHDAMYWYRQDPGQGLRLIYYSQIVNDFQKGDIAEGYSVSREKKESFPLTVTSAQKNPTAFYLCASSPKQSSYNEQFFGPGTRLTVL.

This chain links TRBV9 with TRBJ2-7, with D possibly matching TRBD2 (6 bases). Germline values: CDR1 SGDLS, CDR2 YYNGEE. The CDR3 is 15 residues long. Trimming removed 0 bases from V and 1 base from J, with 11 bases in between. The CDR3 DNA reads as TGTGCCAGCAGCGTAGCTAGCGCGGCTTCCTACGAGCAGTACTTC. Protein: CASSVASAASYEQYF.